This TCR beta chain was captured in a study of blood T cell repertoires in COVID-19. Study summary: Donors in the United States, Italy and Spain gave samples during acute or convalescent COVID-19. T cells, B-cell-depleted T cells, or PBMCs provided the cDNA or gDNA that served as material.

Clones were sequenced by immunoSEQ multiplex PCR, and TCRdb holds only the in-frame ones, with some missing. The sample consists of 150,000 to 200,000 clones, about 82% of them appearing once. This CDR3 region has 13 residues. Germline CDR1 is KGHSH and CDR2 is LQKENI. V shed 5 bases and J shed 3 bases, with 10 bases lying between them. The clonotype comes from a woman aged 30 to 39 with acute or convalescent COVID-19. The source material was peripheral blood. The rearrangement uses TRBV18 and TRBJ1-2; D gene uncertain. The CDR3 is CASSLEPDYGYTF. CDR3 in DNA: TGTGCCAGCTCATTGGAGCCCGACTATGGCTACACCTTC.